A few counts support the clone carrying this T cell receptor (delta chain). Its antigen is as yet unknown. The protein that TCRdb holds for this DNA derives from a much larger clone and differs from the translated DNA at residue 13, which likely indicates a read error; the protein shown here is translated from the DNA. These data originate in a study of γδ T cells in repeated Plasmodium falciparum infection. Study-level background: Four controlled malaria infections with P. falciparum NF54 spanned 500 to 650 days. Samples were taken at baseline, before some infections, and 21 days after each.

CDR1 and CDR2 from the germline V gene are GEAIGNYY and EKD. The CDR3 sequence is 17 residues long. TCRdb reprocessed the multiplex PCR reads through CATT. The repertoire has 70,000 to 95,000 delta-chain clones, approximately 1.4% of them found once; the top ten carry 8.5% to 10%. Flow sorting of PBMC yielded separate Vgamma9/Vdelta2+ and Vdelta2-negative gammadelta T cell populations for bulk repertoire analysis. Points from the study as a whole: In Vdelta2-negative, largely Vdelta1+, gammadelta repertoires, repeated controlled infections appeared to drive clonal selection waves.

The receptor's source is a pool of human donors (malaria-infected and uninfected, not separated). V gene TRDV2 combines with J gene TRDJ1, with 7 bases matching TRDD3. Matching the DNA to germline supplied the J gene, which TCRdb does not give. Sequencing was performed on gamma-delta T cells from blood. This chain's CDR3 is CACDGLTGVAYTGKLIF. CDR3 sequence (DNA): TGTGCCTGTGACGGGCTTACTGGGGTGGCGTACACCGGTAAACTCATCTTT.